What follows is one T cell receptor beta chain and its context. The clone's antigen remains unknown. Base quality data are lacking; no much larger clone is found one base away. The sample belongs to a study of OX40 agonist ivuxolimab in advanced cancers. At the level of the whole study: Ivuxolimab, which targeted the costimulatory receptor OX40 (CD134), was an agonistic, fully human IgG2 monoclonal antibody. Intravenous ivuxolimab was administered to patients every 2 weeks at six dose levels: 0.01, 0.1, 0.3, 1.5, 3 and 10 mg/kg. Of the roughly 52 dose-escalation patients, hepatocellular carcinoma was present in 19, melanoma in about 15, renal cell carcinoma in 9 and head and neck cancer in 9. A male proportion of approximately 83% and a mean age of about 60 years, ranging from roughly 23 to 80, were recorded for the dose-escalation cohort. Patients were allowed to have had prior anti-PD-1, anti-PD-L1 or anti-CTLA-4 therapy, and roughly two fifths of the dose-escalation patients had been treated with checkpoint inhibitors. Partial responses occurred in three dose-escalation patients, of whom one had hepatocellular carcinoma and two had cutaneous melanoma. Peripheral TCRbeta sequencing was intended to test whether TCR sequence diversity was altered and clonal T-cell expansion was caused by ivuxolimab. The paper reports the monotherapy dose-escalation portion (N of about 50 patients) of the phase I ivuxolimab trial.

Patients with a history of autoimmune disease or receiving systemic immunosuppression were excluded from the trial. Peripheral blood for TCR sequencing was drawn from every dose cohort at baseline, at cycle 4 day 1 and at cycle 7 day 1. The samples were drawn from a first-in-human, open-label, multicenter phase I dose-escalation trial of ivuxolimab. Adults with locally advanced or metastatic head and neck squamous cell, hepatocellular, melanoma or renal cell carcinoma were enrolled in the trial. Before TCR sequencing, CD4+ T cells and CD8+ T cells were sorted from peripheral blood as separate populations. On the study overall, not on this receptor specifically: Which antigens the clonally expanded peripheral T cells were specific for was not determined. Partial responders in the 0.1-3.0 mg/kg groups had among the lowest normalized peripheral clonal expansion, especially among CD8+ T cells. On average, CD8+ T cells showed more expanded clones than CD4+ T cells after ivuxolimab. Low levels of normalized T-cell clonal expansion were also seen in some nonresponding patients. At doses of 0.1 to 3.0 mg/kg, clonal expansion of both CD4+ and CD8+ T cells in blood was seen between baseline and week 6.

V is reduced by 9 bases and J by 8 bases, leaving a spacing of 8 bases between them. For CDR1 and CDR2, the germline V gene lists SNHLY and FYNNEI. The CDR3 sequence holds 10 residues, the cysteine and phenylalanine included. Only the CDR3 DNA stays, 30 bases, in frame from base 1. Genomic DNA was extracted from sorted cells for sequencing of the TCRbeta CDR3 region. TCRbeta CDR3 regions were sequenced using the immunoSEQ Assay. Here the immuneACCESS table is served through TCRdb, limited to in-frame sequences with V and J called. Missing clones are a known gap in these copies; in checked studies unresolved V genes cover under half, and the rest lacks a known reason. Counted in this sample were around 70,000 clones; roughly 80% of them appeared once. The ten largest clones take up roughly 11% of the sample.

The specimen comprised CD4+ or CD8+ T cells sorted from blood, sampled in a trial of the OX40 agonist ivuxolimab. The chain was built from TRBV2 and TRBJ2-1, with no confident D gene call. The receptor was isolated from an adult with an advanced solid tumor such as melanoma, head and neck, liver or kidney cancer. The CDR3 corresponds to CASYSYEQFF. The sequenced DNA: TGTGCCAGTTATTCATATGAGCAGTTCTTC. The full variable domain, with segments outside the CDR3 supplied by the reference TRBV2 and TRBJ2-1 proteins, appears as EPEVTQTPSHQVTQMGQEVILRCVPISNHLYFYWYRQILGQKVEFLVSFYNNEISEKSEIFDDQFSVERPDGSNFTLKIRSTKLEDSAMYFCASYSYEQFFGPGTRLTVL.